This T cell receptor beta chain was observed in a study of cytomegalovirus exposure and HLA in healthy donors. Per germline, CDR1 MGHDK and CDR2 SYGVNS. The CDR3 is 16 amino acids. Trimming cost V 3 bases and J 7 bases; bases outside gene matches: 14. The PCR employed 60 Vbeta primers together with 13 Jbeta primers. The table came from immunoSEQ multiplex PCR; TCRdb's copy has only in-frame clones and leaves some out. The table shows more than 95,000 clones, with 75% to 85% occurring only once. As regards this clone: The target antigen is unknown.

Study results and limitations: One later analysis reportedly identified an Asian-associated ancestry cluster that showed fewer N-insertions than the approximately 700-donor mean. Sequencing depth roughly uniform across donors was assumed in presence/absence analyses. A further, later analysis showed that HLA-associated TCR beta chains (compared with equally common others) were more clonally expanded. Later on, a genetic analysis was performed. It linked a missense variant in DCLRE1C with V- and J-gene trimming of TCR beta.

Material for sequencing was PBMCs. The gene calls are TRBV25-1 and TRBJ1-2, with TRBD1 identical over 7 bases. The clonotype comes from a young man in good health and CMV-seropositive. In DNA, the CDR3 is TGTGCCAGCAGTGATCCCCGGGACAGCAAACGGGGTGGCTACACCTTC. It codes for CASSDPRDSKRGGYTF.